The clone carrying this T cell receptor beta chain was detected only once. The germline V gene encodes CDR1 SEHNR and CDR2 FQNEAQ (reference sequence). The V segment lost 4 bases and the J segment 5 bases; nucleotides outside the gene matches: 1. The length of the CDR3 is 13 residues. This sample is part of a study of shared clonotypes between healthy human individuals. Sequenced by immunoSEQ multiplex PCR; TCRdb stores in-frame clones only, minus some. The sample includes about 490,000 clones, about 82% seen only once; the top ten take 10% to 15%. The sequence derives from a woman in her 40s in good health. Some clones in this sample may be carry-over from other donors' samples. V gene TRBV7-9 combines with J gene TRBJ1-1, with 10 bases matching TRBD1. The sample consisted of PBMCs. The CDR3 bases are TGTGCCAGCAGCTGGACAGGGGGGACTGAAGCTTTCTTT. Protein sequence: CASSWTGGTEAFF.